One and the same sample provided the 26 T cell receptor beta chains below, sequenced in a study of blood T cell repertoires in COVID-19. Clones were sequenced by immunoSEQ multiplex PCR, and TCRdb holds only the in-frame ones, with some missing. The table lists about 300,000 clones, roughly 80% of them singletons. Sample: peripheral blood. The receptors derive from a human donor with COVID-19, enrolled during active disease. The donor label of this sample is uncertain.

This chain joins TRBV3-1 (or the pseudogene TRBV3-2) and TRBJ2-5, with 7 bases identical to TRBD2. The CDR3 covers 19 residues. The V and J ends lost 3 bases and 1 base, in that order; junction bases with no gene match: 17. Per the germline V gene, CDR1 is LGHDT and CDR2 is YNNKEL (reference sequence). This chain's CDR3 is CASSQGAAGDWGSQETQYF. CDR3 in DNA: TGTGCCAGCAGCCAGGGTGCGGCGGGAGACTGGGGGAGCCAAGAGACCCAGTACTTC.

This chain uses TRBV5-5 with TRBJ2-2; a possible D gene is TRBD2 (5 bases). The CDR3 is made up of 11 amino acids. Germline values: CDR1 SGHKS, CDR2 YYEKEE (reference sequence). The germline V and J ends were trimmed by 6 bases and 8 bases, with 8 bases remaining between them. The CDR3: CASTRGGELFF. For the CDR3, the DNA is TGTGCCAGCACCCGGGGAGGGGAGCTGTTTTTT.

The J gene is TRBJ2-2, the V gene TRBV3-1 (or the pseudogene TRBV3-2); 7 nucleotides line up with TRBD2. CDR1 LGHDT and CDR2 YNNKEL come from the germline V gene (reference sequence). The CDR3 totals 15 residues. With V trimmed by 4 bases and J by 4 bases, 6 bases remained unmatched. The CDR3 coding sequence is TGTGCCAGCAGCCGTTGGGAGGGCCGCACCGGGGAGCTGTTTTTT. This gives the protein CASSRWEGRTGELFF.

The gene calls are TRBV27 and TRBJ2-2; 9 nucleotides match TRBD1. The V gene end was trimmed by 1 base and the J gene end by 4 bases; junction bases not matched to a gene: 4. Looked up from germline, CDR1 is MNHEY and CDR2 is SMNVEV (reference sequence). The CDR3 is made up of 16 amino acids. DNA of the CDR3: TGTGCCAGCAGTTTATACGGACAGGGGATCACCGGGGAGCTGTTTTTT. It yields the protein CASSLYGQGITGELFF.

This clone was detected only once. The chain couples TRBV28 to TRBJ2-3, with TRBD2 matching over 15 bases. The CDR3 runs to 19 residues. CDR1 is MDHEN, CDR2 SYDVKM, per germline. Losses at the gene ends were 6 bases for V and 2 bases for J; bases not matched to a gene: 12. The CDR3 DNA sequence: TGTGCCAGCAGCACAACCGGGACTAGCGGGAGGTTATCCACAGATACGCAGTATTTT. Translated, it gives CASSTTGTSGRLSTDTQYF.

The sample holds one count of this clone. The chain carries TRBV28 and TRBJ2-2, with D perhaps TRBD2 (6 bases). Germline CDR1 reads MDHEN; CDR2 reads SYDVKM. The V and J ends lost 7 bases and 0 bases respectively, with 9 bases between them. There are 14 residues in the CDR3. The CDR3 DNA reads as TGTGCCAGCATTACGGGAGCGAACACCGGGGAGCTGTTTTTT. This encodes CASITGANTGELFF.

The V call is TRBV7-3, the J call TRBJ2-5; TRBD1 matches at 8 bases. The CDR3 runs to 13 residues. V trimming: 1 base; J trimming: 5 bases; junction bases outside the gene matches: 0. Per the germline V gene, CDR1 is SGHTA and CDR2 is FQGTGA. The CDR3 bases are TGTGCCAGCAGCTTAAACAGGGGGGAGACCCAGTACTTC. The encoded protein is CASSLNRGETQYF.

The CDR3: CASTARLEVIPTDTQYF. The CDR3 bases are TGTGCCAGTACCGCTCGGCTGGAGGTAATCCCCACAGATACGCAGTATTTT. The chain joins TRBV19 to TRBJ2-3; possible D gene TRBD2, 5 bases. There are 17 residues in the CDR3. The germline V gene encodes CDR1 LNHDA and CDR2 SQIVND (reference sequence). V shed 7 bases and J shed 2 bases, with 22 bases lying between them.

J is TRBJ2-7 and V is TRBV28, with 8 bases aligning to TRBD1. J lost 7 bases, V lost 6 bases, and 5 bases had no gene match. The V gene's germline CDR1 is MDHEN and CDR2 SYDVKM. The CDR3 is made up of 12 amino acids. The CDR3 loop reads CASSPGGWEQYF. The CDR3 DNA sequence: TGTGCCAGCAGCCCAGGGGGCTGGGAGCAGTACTTC.

This clone was found a few times. V and J are TRBV30 and TRBJ1-1, with TRBD1 as a possible D gene (6 bases). The CDR3 totals 14 residues. V lost 3 bases and J 5 bases, leaving 16 bases between the germline ends. Germline-derived CDR1 and CDR2 are GTSNPN and SVGIG (reference sequence). Here the CDR3 DNA reads TGTGCCTGGAGGGAACAGGGTCGAGGGACTGAAGCTTTCTTT. This sequence encodes CAWREQGRGTEAFF.

The rearrangement joins TRBV2 to TRBJ2-1; D perhaps matches TRBD2 (7 bases). Germline V gene data show CDR1 as SNHLY and CDR2 as FYNNEI. V lost 0 bases, J lost 4 bases, and 16 bases lay in between. The CDR3 sequence is 17 residues long. This CDR3 reads CASSEAKLGGGYNEQFF. CDR3 coding DNA: TGTGCCAGCAGTGAAGCGAAATTAGGGGGAGGGTACAATGAGCAGTTCTTC.

The rearrangement links TRBV7-2 to TRBJ1-2, with TRBD1 identical over 8 bases. Germline lookup yields CDR1 SGHTA and CDR2 FQGNSA. The CDR3 loop spans 14 amino acids. V lost 3 bases, J lost 5 bases, and 5 bases stayed unmatched. The DNA for the CDR3 is TGTGCCAGCAGCTTGGGGACAGGAGGATATGGCTACACCTTC. Its translation: CASSLGTGGYGYTF.

This chain uses TRBV7-9 with TRBJ2-1; 7 nucleotides line up with TRBD2. This CDR3 is built from 12 residues. Per the germline V gene, CDR1 is SEHNR and CDR2 is FQNEAQ (reference sequence). Trimming removed 5 bases from V and 12 bases from J; junction bases left unmatched: 7. The CDR3 spells CASSPPGGRQFF. CDR3 nucleotide sequence: TGTGCCAGCAGCCCACCGGGGGGTCGGCAGTTCTTC.

CDR3 amino acids: CASSQDRVAGSAEAFF. CDR3 in DNA: TGTGCCAGCAGCCAAGACCGCGTTGCGGGGAGCGCTGAAGCTTTCTTT. This chain joins TRBV3-1 (or the pseudogene TRBV3-2) and TRBJ1-1; D remains unclear. The CDR3 covers 16 residues. Germline V gene sequence: CDR1 LGHDT, CDR2 YNNKEL (reference sequence). V lost 0 bases and J 6 bases, leaving 17 bases between the germline ends.

This chain joins TRBV7-9 and TRBJ1-4, with TRBD1 matching over 10 bases. Germline assignment: CDR1 SEHNR and CDR2 FQNEAQ (reference sequence). V dropped 4 bases and J dropped 5; count of bases not matched to a gene: 1. This CDR3 is 14 amino acids long. The CDR3 DNA is TGTGCCAGCAGCTGGACAGGGGGGAATGAAAAACTGTTTTTT. Translated, it gives CASSWTGGNEKLFF.

The chain links TRBV19 to TRBJ1-5; 9 bases are a match to TRBD1. J was trimmed by 3 bases and V by 6 bases; bases with no gene match: 3. The CDR3 spans 14 residues. In germline, CDR1 is LNHDA, CDR2 SQIVND (reference sequence). The CDR3 DNA is TGTGCCAGTAGGAGGGACAGGGTCAATCAGCCCCAGCATTTT. This gives the protein CASRRDRVNQPQHF.

The chain couples TRBV5-4 to TRBJ2-3; D unclear. Looked up from germline, CDR1 is SGHNT and CDR2 is YYREEE (reference sequence). The CDR3 is 14 residues long. V lost 0 bases and J lost 0, with 5 bases in between. The CDR3: CASSLGASTDTQYF. Here the CDR3 DNA reads TGTGCCAGCAGCTTGGGGGCTAGCACAGATACGCAGTATTTT.

The gene calls are TRBV7-2 and TRBJ2-7, with D maybe TRBD1 (6 bases). From germline, CDR1 is SGHTA and CDR2 FQGNSA. V dropped 4 bases and J dropped 3 bases, with 13 bases sitting between them. The CDR3 has 14 amino acids. The CDR3 here is CASSSNRVSYEQYF. The CDR3 DNA sequence: TGTGCCAGCAGCTCAAACAGGGTTAGCTACGAGCAGTACTTC.

The V gene is TRBV6-1, the J gene TRBJ1-2; D is undetermined. The CDR3 runs to 12 residues. Germline V lookup: CDR1 MNHNS, CDR2 SASEGT. Deletions cut 2 bases from V and 5 bases from J, with 6 bases between. CDR3 amino acids: CASSERSYGYTF. The DNA of the CDR3 is TGTGCCAGCAGTGAACGGAGTTATGGCTACACCTTC.

This chain uses TRBV30 with TRBJ2-7; possibly TRBD1 for D (6 bases). There are 14 residues in the CDR3. V was cut by 0 bases and J by 3 bases, with 12 bases left in between. Germline CDR1 is GTSNPN and CDR2 is SVGIG (reference sequence). As DNA, the CDR3 is TGTGCCTGGAGTGTAGGGCTCAGGGGCTACGAGCAGTACTTC. This codes for CAWSVGLRGYEQYF.

The chain carries TRBV2 and TRBJ2-7; the D gene is possibly TRBD2 (6 bases). CDR1 is SNHLY and CDR2 is FYNNEI in the germline V gene. V dropped 7 bases and J dropped 1 base, with 14 bases sitting between them. CDR3 length: 14 residues. The CDR3, as DNA: TGTGCCAGCAACCGGGACGGGGGATCCTACGAGCAGTACTTC. Translation gives CASNRDGGSYEQYF.

The V and J genes are TRBV24-1 and TRBJ2-5; 11 bases agree with TRBD2. The CDR3 runs 19 residues. V lost 5 bases, J lost 1 base, and 14 bases stayed unmatched. Germline values: CDR1 KGHDR, CDR2 SFDVKD. CDR3 bases: TGTGCCACCAGTGGGGAGGGGGGGCTAGCGGGAGGAGTCCAAGAGACCCAGTACTTC. Translating gives CATSGEGGLAGGVQETQYF.

The chain is built from TRBV6-5 and TRBJ1-4; D is possibly TRBD1 (6 bases). Looked up from germline, CDR1 is MNHEY and CDR2 is SVGAGI. Trimming took off 2 bases at V and 6 bases at J, with 13 bases between the two ends. The CDR3 loop spans 15 amino acids. CDR3: CASSYKRGGDEKLFF. In nucleotides, the CDR3 is TGTGCCAGCAGTTACAAGAGGGGGGGGGATGAAAAACTGTTTTTT.

V gene TRBV29-1 combines with J gene TRBJ2-5; D remains unclear. CDR1 and CDR2 (germline): SQVTM, ANQGSEA. Trimming stripped 8 bases from V and 5 bases from J, with 18 bases between. CDR3 length: 13 amino acids. The CDR3 is CSLSRSSRETQYF. The CDR3 nucleotides are TGCAGCTTATCCCGATCGAGCCGGGAGACCCAGTACTTC.

The chain couples TRBV11-2 to TRBJ2-5, with D unresolved. There are 15 residues in the CDR3. Germline V gene lookup returns CDR1 SGHAT and CDR2 FQNNGV. V gave up 1 base and J gave up 3 bases, with 12 bases separating them. CDR3 coding DNA: TGTGCCAGCAGCTTAGTGACTGTGTCCGAAGAGACCCAGTACTTC. It encodes CASSLVTVSEETQYF.

V gene TRBV7-3 combines with J gene TRBJ2-3, with 12 positions matching TRBD2. V was pared by 5 bases and J by 1 base, with 7 bases of the junction left unmatched. CDR3 size: 17 residues. Germline CDR1 SGHTA, CDR2 FQGTGA. The CDR3 nucleotides are TGTGCCAGCAGCCGGGGACTAGCGGGTGGAGGCACAGATACGCAGTATTTT. This gives the protein CASSRGLAGGGTDTQYF.